The 14 T cell receptor beta chains listed next were all sequenced from one sample in a study of regulatory T cells in long-lasting Graves disease. The sample's time point: persistent/refractory GD, antithyroid drugs over 5 years with positive TRAb. Researchers made the TCR library from RNA that was extracted from PBMCs. The TCR beta library used iRepertoire HTBI primers with Arm-PCR amplification of CDR3. TCRdb recomputed calls from the multiplex PCR reads with MiXCR, one row per CDR3 protein. The sample shows roughly 700,000 distinct CDR3 sequences, approximately 31% of them seen only once. The specimen was peripheral blood mononuclear cells (PBMCs), collected when the disease was refractory, from a patient treated with antithyroid drugs. The receptors originated from a female donor with Graves disease.

The chain is built from TRBV30 and TRBJ1-2; D remains unclear. The CDR3 spans 15 residues. Trimming took off 0 bases at V and 5 bases at J, with 16 bases between the two ends. The germline V gene encodes CDR1 GTSNPN and CDR2 SVGIG (reference sequence). The CDR3 loop reads CAWSVRRENGYGYTF. The DNA for the CDR3 is TGTGCCTGGAGTGTACGGAGGGAAAACGGGTATGGCTACACCTTC. Based on the CDR3 plus reference TRBV30 and TRBJ1-2, the full variable domain is SQTIHQWPATLVQPVGSPLSLECTVEGTSNPNLYWYRQAAGRGLQLLFYSVGIGQISSEVPQNLSASRPQDRQFILSSKKLLLSDSGFYLCAWSVRRENGYGYTFGSGTRLTVV.

The chain uses TRBV9 and TRBJ2-7, with 8 bases lining up with TRBD1. This CDR3 has 14 amino acids. CDR1 is SGDLS and CDR2 is YYNGEE in the germline V gene. The trim removed 3 bases at V and 2 bases at J, leaving 4 bases unmatched. The CDR3 loop reads CASSAGQGTYEQYF. In DNA, the CDR3 is TGTGCCAGCAGCGCAGGACAGGGTACCTACGAGCAGTACTTC.

This clonotype has more than one count but fewer than ten. V gene TRBV6-1 combines with J gene TRBJ1-5; perhaps TRBD1 as D (5 bases). V lost 0 bases to trimming and J lost 2 bases, with 14 bases between them. Germline loops: CDR1 MNHNS, CDR2 SASEGT. The CDR3 length is 17 residues. The CDR3 coding sequence is TGTGCCAGCAGTGAAGCGTGGCAGGGTAGGGGCAATCAGCCCCAGCATTTT. This gives the protein CASSEAWQGRGNQPQHF.

This clonotype was counted ten times or more. The rearrangement joins TRBV12-3 or TRBV12-4 to TRBJ1-2, with a weak D call TRBD1 (6 bases). Trimming left V 3 bases short and J 7 bases short, with 12 bases between. This CDR3 comprises 13 residues. CDR3 nucleotides: TGTGCCAGCAGTTTGGGCGGGGGCCGTGGCTACACCTTC. It translates to CASSLGGGRGYTF.

This clonotype appeared once. The V gene is TRBV6-1, the J gene TRBJ1-5; tentatively, D is TRBD1 (6 bases). From germline, CDR1 is MNHNS and CDR2 SASEGT. This CDR3 region has 14 residues. V gave up 10 bases and J gave up 0 bases, with 13 bases separating them. CDR3 DNA: TGTGCCACCGAGACAGGTAATAGCAATCAGCCCCAGCATTTT. Encoded protein: CATETGNSNQPQHF.

The CDR3: CSVELLWGAREQYF. The CDR3 coding sequence is TGCAGCGTTGAACTGCTTTGGGGGGCGCGGGAGCAGTACTTC. This chain joins TRBV29-1 and TRBJ2-7, with D perhaps assigned TRBD1 or TRBD2 (6 bases each). V lost 2 bases and J 7 bases, leaving 18 bases between the germline ends. The CDR3 is made up of 14 amino acids. CDR1 is SQVTM, CDR2 ANQGSEA, per germline.

This clonotype was detected only a few times. The rearrangement links TRBV2 to TRBJ2-1; D remains ambiguous. The CDR3 is made up of 14 amino acids. Germline-derived CDR1 and CDR2 are SNHLY and FYNNEI. Trimming took 1 base from V and 4 from J, leaving 8 bases between them. The CDR3 DNA follows: TGTGCCAGCAGTGAAGTGGTACAGTACAATGAGCAGTTCTTC. This encodes CASSEVVQYNEQFF.

This chain joins TRBV6-1 and TRBJ1-2; 7 bases line up with TRBD1. CDR3 size: 16 residues. Germline V gene data show CDR1 as MNHNS and CDR2 as SASEGT. V trimming: 5 bases; J trimming: 2 bases; junction bases outside the gene matches: 11. The CDR3 here is CASSPSRTGLNYGYTF. CDR3 DNA: TGTGCCAGCAGTCCCTCTAGGACAGGACTCAACTATGGCTACACCTTC.

This clonotype appeared a few times. The genes are TRBV20-1 and TRBJ2-7; 10 bases are shared with TRBD2. The V segment lost 6 bases and the J segment 3 bases; nucleotides outside the gene matches: 14. The CDR3 runs 16 residues. Germline V CDR1 and CDR2: DFQATT, SNEGSKA (reference sequence). CDR3 sequence reads: CSAITPTSGAYYEQYF. CDR3 in DNA: TGCAGTGCCATTACCCCCACTAGCGGGGCCTACTACGAGCAGTACTTC.

This clonotype was seen a few times. The chain employs TRBV20-1 and TRBJ1-6; D not certain. This CDR3 is built from 12 residues. The V end was cut by 2 bases, the J end by 11 bases, with 10 bases between. Per the germline V gene, CDR1 is DFQATT and CDR2 is SNEGSKA (reference sequence). CDR3 sequence reads: CSARRVGAPLHF. The DNA for the CDR3 is TGCAGTGCTAGAAGAGTGGGAGCACCCCTCCACTTT.

This clonotype turned up a few times. The chain joins TRBV7-9 to TRBJ1-2; D may be TRBD1 (5 bases). Germline CDR1 reads SEHNR; CDR2 reads FQNEAQ (reference sequence). CDR3 size: 13 residues. Trimming stripped 5 bases from V and 8 bases from J, with 15 bases between. The CDR3 sequence is CASSHGGRGGYTF. The DNA of the CDR3 is TGTGCCAGCAGCCATGGCGGGAGGGGAGGCTACACCTTC.

In nucleotides, the CDR3 is TGTGCCAGCGCCCCCCCGGGCTCGAATTCACCCCTCCACTTT. Encoded protein: CASAPPGSNSPLHF. The chain recombines TRBV28 with TRBJ1-6; D remains ambiguous. Trimming cost V 8 bases and J 7 bases, with 15 bases left between them. CDR1 and CDR2 from the germline V gene are MDHEN and SYDVKM. The CDR3 is 14 amino acids. Combining the CDR3 with reference TRBV28 and TRBJ1-6 gives the whole variable domain DVKVTQSSRYLVKRTGEKVFLECVQDMDHENMFWYRQDPGLGLRLIYFSYDVKMKEKGDIPEGYSVSREKKERFSLILESASTNQTSMYLCASAPPGSNSPLHFGNGTRLTVT.

This chain links TRBV7-2 with TRBJ2-7; D not resolved. Germline values: CDR1 SGHTA, CDR2 FQGNSA. The germline V and J ends were trimmed by 5 bases and 5 bases, with 10 bases remaining between them. This CDR3 is built from 12 residues. The chain's CDR3 is CASSRQANEQYF. The DNA of the CDR3 is TGTGCCAGCAGCCGCCAGGCCAACGAGCAGTACTTC. Filled out from reference TRBV7-2 and TRBJ2-7, the complete variable domain reads GAGVSQSPSNKVTEKGKDVELRCDPISGHTALYWYRQSLGQGLEFLIYFQGNSAPDKSGLPSDRFSAERTGGSVSTLTIQRTQQEDSAVYLCASSRQANEQYFGPGTRLTVT.

In its sample, this clonotype was seen a few times. The chain employs TRBV19 and TRBJ1-1, with 7 positions matching TRBD1. The V and J ends lost 5 bases and 9 bases, in that order; junction bases with no gene match: 3. The V gene's germline CDR1 is LNHDA and CDR2 SQIVND (reference sequence). The length of the CDR3 is 11 residues. In DNA form, the CDR3 reads TGTGCCAGTAGTCCACAGGGGAAAGCTTTCTTT. This sequence encodes CASSPQGKAFF.